One sample yielded the 9 T cell receptor beta chains listed below, sequenced in a study of blood T cell repertoires in COVID-19. Some clones are missing from TCRdb's copy, which holds only in-frame ones; the method was immunoSEQ multiplex PCR. The sample has some 490,000 clones, about 88% seen once; the top ten hold around 7.9%. What was sequenced was PBMCs or T cells enriched from blood (not recorded which). The receptors come from a woman aged 60-75 years who had recovered from COVID-19.

In this sample, this clone turned up a few times. The gene calls are TRBV12-5 and TRBJ1-6; 7 bases agree with TRBD1. The CDR3 loop spans 20 amino acids. Looked up from germline, CDR1 is LGHNT and CDR2 is FRNRAP. Trimming cost V 2 bases and J 1 base; bases outside gene matches: 14. In DNA, the CDR3 is TGTGCTAGTGGTTTGCGGGTGACAGGGCTTAGTCGGTCCTATAATTCACCCCTCCACTTT. Translating gives CASGLRVTGLSRSYNSPLHF. Filled out from reference TRBV12-5 and TRBJ1-6, the complete variable domain reads DARVTQTPRHKVTEMGQEVTMRCQPILGHNTVFWYRQTMMQGLELLAYFRNRAPLDDSGMPKDRFSAEMPDATLATLKIQPSEPRDSAVYFCASGLRVTGLSRSYNSPLHFGNGTRLTVT.

V is TRBV2 and J is TRBJ2-2; 13 bases align to TRBD2. From germline, CDR1 is SNHLY and CDR2 FYNNEI. The CDR3 has 20 amino acids. V trimming: 4 bases; J trimming: 1 base; junction bases outside the gene matches: 12. The DNA for the CDR3 is TGTGCCAGCAGTGGGGCCTCGGGACTAGCGGGGCCCCAGAACACCGGGGAGCTGTTTTTT. It is translated as CASSGASGLAGPQNTGELFF. The full variable domain, completed using reference TRBV2 and TRBJ2-2, is EPEVTQTPSHQVTQMGQEVILRCVPISNHLYFYWYRQILGQKVEFLVSFYNNEISEKSEIFDDQFSVERPDGSNFTLKIRSTKLEDSAMYFCASSGASGLAGPQNTGELFFGEGSRLTVL.

The CDR3 DNA is TGCGCCAGCAGCCAAGAGGGGACAGGGTCTGGGTACGAGCAGTACTTC. It encodes CASSQEGTGSGYEQYF. The chain is built from TRBV4-1 and TRBJ2-7; 9 nucleotides line up with TRBD1. The junction had 7 bases not matched to a gene; V was cut back by 0 bases and J by 4 bases. The CDR3 runs 16 residues. Germline-derived CDR1 and CDR2 are MGHRA and YSYEKL.

The gene calls are TRBV28 and TRBJ1-1; D is unresolved. CDR3 length: 12 amino acids. V dropped 5 bases and J dropped 8 bases, with 12 bases sitting between them. Germline V CDR1 and CDR2: MDHEN, SYDVKM. Here the CDR3 DNA reads TGTGCCAGCAGTAGTTGGGCCTCCGAAGCTTTCTTT. Translating gives CASSSWASEAFF.

The V and J genes are TRBV5-4 and TRBJ2-1; TRBD2 matches at 13 bases. Germline lookup yields CDR1 SGHNT and CDR2 YYREEE (reference sequence). The V gene end was trimmed by 4 bases and the J gene end by 1 base; junction bases not matched to a gene: 2. This CDR3 has 16 amino acids. The CDR3 sequence: CASSLGLAGSYNEQFF. The CDR3, as DNA: TGTGCCAGCAGCCTGGGACTAGCGGGGTCCTACAATGAGCAGTTCTTC.

The chain has TRBV30 and TRBJ1-6, with 11 bases matching TRBD1. V lost 2 bases to trimming and J lost 7 bases; unmatched junction nucleotides: 4. Looked up from germline, CDR1 is GTSNPN and CDR2 is SVGIG (reference sequence). CDR3 size: 15 residues. This CDR3 is CAWSTGQGANSPLHF. CDR3 nucleotides: TGTGCCTGGAGTACAGGACAGGGGGCAAATTCACCCCTCCACTTT.

This chain links TRBV9 with TRBJ2-2; TRBD1 matches 8 bases. Trimming cost V 6 bases and J 7 bases; bases outside gene matches: 8. The V gene's germline CDR1 is SGDLS and CDR2 YYNGEE. This CDR3 has 14 amino acids. The CDR3 loop reads CASTSAGGSGELFF. CDR3 coding DNA: TGTGCCAGCACGTCGGCAGGGGGCAGCGGGGAGCTGTTTTTT. The full variable domain, completed using reference TRBV9 and TRBJ2-2, is DSGVTQTPKHLITATGQRVTLRCSPRSGDLSVYWYQQSLDQGLQFLIQYYNGEERAKGNILERFSAQQFPDLHSELNLSSLELGDSALYFCASTSAGGSGELFFGEGSRLTVL.

The genes are TRBV6-1 and TRBJ1-6, with D possibly matching TRBD1 (6 bases). The V end was cut by 1 base, the J end by 8 bases, with 12 bases between. CDR1 and CDR2 from the germline V gene are MNHNS and SASEGT. The CDR3 totals 15 residues. This chain's CDR3 is CASSEVGQSYSPLHF. The CDR3 DNA follows: TGTGCCAGCAGTGAAGTTGGACAGTCATATTCACCCCTCCACTTT.

The chain uses TRBV29-1 and TRBJ2-1; 8 nucleotides agree with TRBD1. This CDR3 is 12 amino acids long. From germline, CDR1 is SQVTM and CDR2 ANQGSEA. V was clipped by 3 bases and J by 10 bases; unmatched bases: 5. This CDR3 reads CSVDRDRREQFF. DNA for the CDR3: TGCAGCGTTGATCGGGACAGGCGGGAGCAGTTCTTC.